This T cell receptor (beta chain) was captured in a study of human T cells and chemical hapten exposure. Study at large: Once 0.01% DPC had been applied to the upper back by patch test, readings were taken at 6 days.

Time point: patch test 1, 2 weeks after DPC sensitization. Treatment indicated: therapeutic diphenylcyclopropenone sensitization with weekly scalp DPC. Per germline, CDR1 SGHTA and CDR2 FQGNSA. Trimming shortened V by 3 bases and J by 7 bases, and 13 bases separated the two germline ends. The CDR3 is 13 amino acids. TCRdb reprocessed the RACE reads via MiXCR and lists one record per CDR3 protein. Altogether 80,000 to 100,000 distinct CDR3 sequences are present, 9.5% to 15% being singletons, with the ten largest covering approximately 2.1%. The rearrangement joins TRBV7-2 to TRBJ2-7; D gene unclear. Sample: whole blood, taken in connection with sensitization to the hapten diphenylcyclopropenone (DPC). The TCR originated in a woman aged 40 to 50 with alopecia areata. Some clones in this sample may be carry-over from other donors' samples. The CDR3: CASSFRRSGEQYF. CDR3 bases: TGTGCCAGCAGCTTCCGGCGATCCGGGGAGCAGTACTTC.